What follows describes a single T cell receptor (beta chain). Per the original data handling: Researchers report that nucleated cell counts were estimated from reference gene primer amplification. The protocol was immunoSEQ multiplex PCR, while the TCRdb copy is restricted to in-frame clones and leaves out a portion. The DNA was the basis for D and trimming; V, J and clone size are from that table. The sample consists of fewer than 200,000 clones, around 83% of them appearing once. These data belong to a study of blood T cell repertoires in COVID-19. Study-level background: PBMCs, B-cell-depleted T cells, or T cells provided the cDNA or gDNA that made up the material.

The CDR3 runs 16 residues. In germline, CDR1 is MNHEY, CDR2 SMNVEV (reference sequence). V was pared by 5 bases and J by 2 bases, with 12 bases of the junction left unmatched. The chain uses TRBV27 and TRBJ2-7; 7 bases fit TRBD2. The sample comprised peripheral blood. The source is a human donor in a cohort sampled during active COVID-19. CDR3 region: CASSLRLAENAYEQYF. As DNA, the CDR3 is TGTGCCAGCAGTCTCCGACTAGCAGAGAACGCCTACGAGCAGTACTTC.